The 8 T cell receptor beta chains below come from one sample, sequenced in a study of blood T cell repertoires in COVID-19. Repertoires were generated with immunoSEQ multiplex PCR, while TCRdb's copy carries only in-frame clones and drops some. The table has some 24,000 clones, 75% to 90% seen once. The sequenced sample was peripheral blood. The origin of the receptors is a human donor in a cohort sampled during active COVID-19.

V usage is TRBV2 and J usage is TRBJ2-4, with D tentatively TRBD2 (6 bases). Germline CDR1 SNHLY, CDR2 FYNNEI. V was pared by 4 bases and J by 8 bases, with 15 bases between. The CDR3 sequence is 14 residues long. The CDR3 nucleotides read TGTGCCAGCAGTGTCGGCGGGGCACTGGACATTCAGTACTTC. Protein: CASSVGGALDIQYF.

The CDR3 protein is CASTVTGGTEAFF. DNA of the CDR3: TGCGCCAGCACCGTCACAGGGGGCACTGAAGCTTTCTTT. This chain connects TRBV10-1 to TRBJ1-1, with 8 bases identical to TRBD1. The J segment lost 4 bases and the V segment lost 7 bases, leaving 5 bases of the junction unmatched. The length of the CDR3 is 13 residues. CDR1 is WNHNN, CDR2 SYGVQD, per germline (reference sequence).

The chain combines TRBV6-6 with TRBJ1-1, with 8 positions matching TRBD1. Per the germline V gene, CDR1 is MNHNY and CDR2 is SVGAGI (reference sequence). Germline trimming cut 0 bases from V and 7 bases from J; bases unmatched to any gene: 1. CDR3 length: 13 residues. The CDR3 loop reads CASSYSDRVEAFF. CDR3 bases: TGTGCCAGCAGTTACTCGGACAGGGTTGAAGCTTTCTTT.

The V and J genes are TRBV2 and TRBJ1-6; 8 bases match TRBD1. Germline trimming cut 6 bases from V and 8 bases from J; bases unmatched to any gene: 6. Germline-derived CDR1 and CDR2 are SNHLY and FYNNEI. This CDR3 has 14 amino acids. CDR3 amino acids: CASSQDRGDSPLHF. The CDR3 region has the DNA TGTGCCAGCAGCCAAGACAGGGGCGATTCACCCCTCCACTTT.

CDR3 sequence reads: CASSSNRGGETQYF. CDR3 DNA: TGTGCCAGCAGCTCAAACAGGGGCGGAGAGACCCAGTACTTC. The chain has TRBV5-4 and TRBJ2-5; TRBD1 agrees at 7 bases. V dropped 3 bases and J dropped 4; count of bases not matched to a gene: 6. Germline V lookup: CDR1 SGHNT, CDR2 YYREEE (reference sequence). There are 14 residues in the CDR3.

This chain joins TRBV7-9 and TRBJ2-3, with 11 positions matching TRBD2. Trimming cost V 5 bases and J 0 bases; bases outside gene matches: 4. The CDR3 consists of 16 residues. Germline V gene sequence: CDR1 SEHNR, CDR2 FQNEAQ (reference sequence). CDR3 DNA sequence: TGTGCCAGCAGCCCCTGGACTAGCGGGAGCACAGATACGCAGTATTTT. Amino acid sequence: CASSPWTSGSTDTQYF.

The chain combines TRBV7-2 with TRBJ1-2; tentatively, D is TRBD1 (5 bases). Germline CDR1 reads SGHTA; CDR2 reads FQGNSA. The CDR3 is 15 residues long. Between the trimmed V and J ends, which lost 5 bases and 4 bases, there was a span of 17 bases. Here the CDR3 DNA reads TGTGCCAGCAGCCCCCGGACAACGATTAGCTATGGCTACACCTTC. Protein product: CASSPRTTISYGYTF.

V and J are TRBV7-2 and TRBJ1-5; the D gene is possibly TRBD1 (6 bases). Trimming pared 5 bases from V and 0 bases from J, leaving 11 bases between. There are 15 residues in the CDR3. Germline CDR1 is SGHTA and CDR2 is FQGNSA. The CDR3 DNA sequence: TGTGCCAGCAGCCTCGACAGGAATAGCAATCAGCCCCAGCATTTT. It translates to CASSLDRNSNQPQHF.